This T cell receptor beta chain is drawn from a study of blood T cells in healthy people across ages. General study findings and limits: Unsorted PBMC input precluded a conclusive naive versus antigen-experienced comparison. Naive T cell percentage strongly correlated with TCR beta diversity. Long-lived donors exceeded aged donors in naive CD4+ cells and diversity.

A second PCR of 7 to 11 cycles used a sample-barcoded 5' primer and a J-beta primer mix. TCRdb re-called the 5' RACE reads with MiXCR, one entry per CDR3 protein. The table shows about 670,000 distinct CDR3 sequences, with over 40% occurring only once. Comments on this clonotype: The antigen remains unidentified.

Trimming cost V 5 bases and J 3 bases, with 13 bases left between them. The CDR3 totals 14 residues. CDR1 is MNHEY and CDR2 is SMNVEV in the germline V gene (reference sequence). The sequence was obtained from a man aged 80 or over in good health. V is TRBV27 and J is TRBJ1-1; D is uncertain. The sample comprised blood. CDR3 protein: CASSEGVWDTEAFF. The CDR3 nucleotides read TGTGCCAGCAGTGAAGGTGTTTGGGACACTGAAGCTTTCTTT.